This TCR beta chain appears in the sequencing data of a study of TIL therapy for anti-PD-1-resistant metastatic lung cancer. Time point meaning: pre-treatment sample, taken before nivolumab and TIL therapy. The libraries were made with immunoSEQ v3. The protocol was immunoSEQ multiplex PCR, while the TCRdb copy is restricted to in-frame clones and leaves out a portion. The table lists tens of thousands of clones, approximately 79% of them singletons, with over 12% in the top ten. This CDR3 comprises 14 residues. V lost 8 bases and J lost 5; bases outside the gene matches: 6. Germline V CDR1 and CDR2: MNHNS, SASEGT.

The chain carries TRBV6-1 and TRBJ2-2, with 9 positions matching TRBD1. This TCR was recovered from an older man with non-small cell lung cancer. The sequencing used blood, collected at baseline. The CDR3 DNA reads TGTGCCAGCTCTTGGGACAGGGAAACCGGGGAGCTGTTTTTT. This encodes CASSWDRETGELFF.